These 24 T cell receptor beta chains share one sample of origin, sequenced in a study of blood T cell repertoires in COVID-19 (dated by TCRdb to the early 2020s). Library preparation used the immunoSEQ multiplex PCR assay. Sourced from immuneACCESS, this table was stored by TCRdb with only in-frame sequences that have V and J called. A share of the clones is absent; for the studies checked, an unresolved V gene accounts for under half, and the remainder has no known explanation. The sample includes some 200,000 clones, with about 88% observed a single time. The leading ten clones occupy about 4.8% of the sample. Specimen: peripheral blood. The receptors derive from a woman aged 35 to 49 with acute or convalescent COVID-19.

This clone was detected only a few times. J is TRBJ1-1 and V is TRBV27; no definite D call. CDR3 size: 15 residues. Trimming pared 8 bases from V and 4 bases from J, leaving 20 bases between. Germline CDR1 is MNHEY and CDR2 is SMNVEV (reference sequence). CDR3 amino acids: CASGLYGLTGTEAFF. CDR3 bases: TGTGCCAGCGGGCTGTACGGACTCACTGGCACTGAAGCTTTCTTT.

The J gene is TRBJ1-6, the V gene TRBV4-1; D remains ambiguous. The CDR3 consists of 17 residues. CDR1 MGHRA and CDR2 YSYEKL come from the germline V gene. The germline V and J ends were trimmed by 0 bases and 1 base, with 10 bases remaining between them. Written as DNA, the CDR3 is TGCGCCAGCAGCCAAGAGGGAGGGATATCCTATAATTCACCCCTCCACTTT. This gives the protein CASSQEGGISYNSPLHF.

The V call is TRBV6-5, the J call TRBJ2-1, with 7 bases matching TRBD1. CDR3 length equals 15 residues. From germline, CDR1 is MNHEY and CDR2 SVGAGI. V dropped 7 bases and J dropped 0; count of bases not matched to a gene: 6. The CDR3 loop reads CASTRQGNSYNEQFF. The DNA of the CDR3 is TGTGCCAGCACTAGACAGGGTAACTCCTACAATGAGCAGTTCTTC.

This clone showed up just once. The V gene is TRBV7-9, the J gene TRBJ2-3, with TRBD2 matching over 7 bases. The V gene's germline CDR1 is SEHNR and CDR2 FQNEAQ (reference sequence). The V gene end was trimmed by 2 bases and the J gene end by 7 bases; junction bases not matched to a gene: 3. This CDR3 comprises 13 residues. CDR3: CASSLMGGYTQYF. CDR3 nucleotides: TGTGCCAGCAGCTTAATGGGGGGGTATACGCAGTATTTT.

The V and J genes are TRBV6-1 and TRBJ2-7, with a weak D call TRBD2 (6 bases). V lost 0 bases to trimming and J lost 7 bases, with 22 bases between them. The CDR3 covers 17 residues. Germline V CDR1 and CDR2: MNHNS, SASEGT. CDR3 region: CASSEAGEAVRGVEQYV. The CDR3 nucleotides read TGTGCCAGCAGTGAAGCGGGGGAGGCAGTCCGGGGCGTGGAGCAGTACGTC.

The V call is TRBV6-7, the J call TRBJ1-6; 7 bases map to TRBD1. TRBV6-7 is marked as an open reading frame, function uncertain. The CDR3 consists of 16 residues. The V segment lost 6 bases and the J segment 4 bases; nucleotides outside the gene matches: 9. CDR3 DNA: TGTGCCAGCAGACCAGACAGGGACCGGTATAATTCACCCCTCCACTTT. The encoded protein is CASRPDRDRYNSPLHF.

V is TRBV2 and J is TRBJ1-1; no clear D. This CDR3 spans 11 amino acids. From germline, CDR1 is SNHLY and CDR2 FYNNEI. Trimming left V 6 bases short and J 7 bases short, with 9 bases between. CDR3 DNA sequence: TGTGCCAGCAGCGAGGTGGGTGAAGCTTTCTTT. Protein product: CASSEVGEAFF.

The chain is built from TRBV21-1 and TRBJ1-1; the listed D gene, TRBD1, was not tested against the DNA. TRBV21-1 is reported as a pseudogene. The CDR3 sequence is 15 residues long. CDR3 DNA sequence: TGTGCCAGCAGCCCTTCCGGACAGCCAAACACTGAAGCTTTCTTT. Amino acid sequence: CASSPSGQPNTEAFF.

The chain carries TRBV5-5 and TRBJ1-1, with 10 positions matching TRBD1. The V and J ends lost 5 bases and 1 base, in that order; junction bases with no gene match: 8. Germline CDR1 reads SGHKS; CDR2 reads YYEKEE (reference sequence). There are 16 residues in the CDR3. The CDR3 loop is CASRARDRGGNTEAFF. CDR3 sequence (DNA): TGTGCCAGCAGGGCCCGGGACAGGGGCGGGAACACTGAAGCTTTCTTT.

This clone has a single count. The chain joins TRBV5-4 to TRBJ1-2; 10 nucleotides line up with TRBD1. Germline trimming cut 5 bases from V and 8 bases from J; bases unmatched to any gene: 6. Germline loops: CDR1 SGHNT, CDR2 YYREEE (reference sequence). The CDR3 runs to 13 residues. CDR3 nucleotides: TGTGCCAGCAGGCGACAGGGGGCGCGAGGCTACACCTTC. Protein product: CASRRQGARGYTF. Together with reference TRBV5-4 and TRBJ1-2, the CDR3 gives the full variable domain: ETGVTQSPTHLIKTRGQQVTLRCSSQSGHNTVSWYQQALGQGPQFIFQYYREEENGRGNFPPRFSGLQFPNYSSELNVNALELDDSALYLCASRRQGARGYTFGSGTRLTVV.

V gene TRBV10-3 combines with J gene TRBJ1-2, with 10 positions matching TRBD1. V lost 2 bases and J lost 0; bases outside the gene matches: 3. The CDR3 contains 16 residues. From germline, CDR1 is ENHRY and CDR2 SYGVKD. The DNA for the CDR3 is TGTGCCATCAGTGAGGCCGGGACAGGGGCTAACTATGGCTACACCTTC. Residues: CAISEAGTGANYGYTF.

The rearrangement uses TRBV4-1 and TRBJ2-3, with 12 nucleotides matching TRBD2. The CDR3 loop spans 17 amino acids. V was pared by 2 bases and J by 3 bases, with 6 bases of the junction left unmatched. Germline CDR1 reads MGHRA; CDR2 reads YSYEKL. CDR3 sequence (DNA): TGCGCCAGCAGCCAAAGGCCGACTAGCGGGGGAACAGATACGCAGTATTTT. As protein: CASSQRPTSGGTDTQYF.

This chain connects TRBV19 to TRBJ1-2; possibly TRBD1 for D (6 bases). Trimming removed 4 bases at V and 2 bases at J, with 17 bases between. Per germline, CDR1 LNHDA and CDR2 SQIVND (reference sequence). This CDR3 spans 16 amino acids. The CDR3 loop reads CASSRGWGLSNYGYTF. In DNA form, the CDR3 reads TGTGCCAGTAGTAGGGGGTGGGGGCTGTCAAACTATGGCTACACCTTC.

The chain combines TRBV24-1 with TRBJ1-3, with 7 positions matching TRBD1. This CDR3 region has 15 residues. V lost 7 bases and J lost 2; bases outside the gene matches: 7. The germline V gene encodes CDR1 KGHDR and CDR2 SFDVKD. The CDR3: CATRAQGEAGNTIYF. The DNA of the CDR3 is TGTGCCACCAGGGCTCAGGGGGAAGCTGGAAACACCATATATTTT.

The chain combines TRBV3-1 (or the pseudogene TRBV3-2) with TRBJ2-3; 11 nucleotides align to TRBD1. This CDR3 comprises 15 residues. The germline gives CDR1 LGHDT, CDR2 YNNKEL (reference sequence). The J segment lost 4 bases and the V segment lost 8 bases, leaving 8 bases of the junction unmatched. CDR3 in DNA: TGTGCCAGCCTTGGGACAGGGGGTAGGGCAGATACGCAGTATTTT. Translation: CASLGTGGRADTQYF.

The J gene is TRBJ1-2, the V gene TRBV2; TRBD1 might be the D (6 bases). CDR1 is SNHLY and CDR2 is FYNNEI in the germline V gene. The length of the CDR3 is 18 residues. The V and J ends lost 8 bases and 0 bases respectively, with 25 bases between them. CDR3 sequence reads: CASATTTGTQSSNYGYTF. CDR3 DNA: TGTGCCAGCGCCACGACGACAGGAACCCAGTCTTCTAACTATGGCTACACCTTC.

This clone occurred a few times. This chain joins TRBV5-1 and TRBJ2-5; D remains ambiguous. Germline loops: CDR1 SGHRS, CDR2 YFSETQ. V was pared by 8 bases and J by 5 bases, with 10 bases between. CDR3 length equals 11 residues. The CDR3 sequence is CARGPKETQYF. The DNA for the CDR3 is TGCGCCAGGGGCCCCAAGGAGACCCAGTACTTC.

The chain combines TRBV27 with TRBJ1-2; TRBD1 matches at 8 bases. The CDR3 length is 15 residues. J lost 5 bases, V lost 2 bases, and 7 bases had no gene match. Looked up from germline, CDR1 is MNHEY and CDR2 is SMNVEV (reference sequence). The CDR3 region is CASSLQGASRYGYTF. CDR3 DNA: TGTGCCAGCAGTTTACAGGGGGCCTCAAGATATGGCTACACCTTC.

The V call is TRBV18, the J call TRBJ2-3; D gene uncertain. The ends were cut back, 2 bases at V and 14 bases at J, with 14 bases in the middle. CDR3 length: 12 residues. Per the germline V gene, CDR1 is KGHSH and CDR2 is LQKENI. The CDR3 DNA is TGTGCCAGCTCACCAGACCCCCAAGGCGGGTATTTT. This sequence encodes CASSPDPQGGYF.

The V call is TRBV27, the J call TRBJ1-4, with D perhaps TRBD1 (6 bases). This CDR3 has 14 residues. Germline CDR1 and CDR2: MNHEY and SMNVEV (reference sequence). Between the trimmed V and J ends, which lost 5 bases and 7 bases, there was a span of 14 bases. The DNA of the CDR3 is TGTGCCAGCAGTCTCAACAGGGTGGGTGAAAAACTGTTTTTT. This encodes CASSLNRVGEKLFF.

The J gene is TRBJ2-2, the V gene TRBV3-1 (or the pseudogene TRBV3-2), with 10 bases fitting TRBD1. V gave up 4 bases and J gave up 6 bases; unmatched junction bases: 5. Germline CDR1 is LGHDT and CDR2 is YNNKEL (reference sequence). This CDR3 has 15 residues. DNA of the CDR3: TGTGCCAGCAGCCCGGGACAGGGGTCCGCCGGGGAGCTGTTTTTT. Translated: CASSPGQGSAGELFF.

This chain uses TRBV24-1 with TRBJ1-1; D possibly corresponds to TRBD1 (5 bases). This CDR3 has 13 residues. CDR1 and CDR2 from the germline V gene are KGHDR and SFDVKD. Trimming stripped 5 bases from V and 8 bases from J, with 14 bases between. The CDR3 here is CATSAGGEGEAFF. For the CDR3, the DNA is TGTGCCACCAGTGCAGGAGGGGAGGGGGAAGCTTTCTTT.

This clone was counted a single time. CDR3 loop: CAIRRTGLGTEAFF. The CDR3 DNA reads TGTGCCATCAGACGGACAGGCCTAGGCACTGAAGCTTTCTTT. This chain connects TRBV10-3 to TRBJ1-1; TRBD1 matches 7 bases. The CDR3 covers 14 residues. Per germline, CDR1 ENHRY and CDR2 SYGVKD. With V trimmed by 6 bases and J by 4 bases, 8 bases remained unmatched.

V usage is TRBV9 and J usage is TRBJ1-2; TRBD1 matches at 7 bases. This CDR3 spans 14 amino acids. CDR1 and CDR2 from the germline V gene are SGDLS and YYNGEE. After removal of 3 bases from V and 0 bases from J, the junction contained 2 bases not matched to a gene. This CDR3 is CASSAGQSNYGYTF. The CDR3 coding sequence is TGTGCCAGCAGCGCGGGACAGTCTAACTATGGCTACACCTTC. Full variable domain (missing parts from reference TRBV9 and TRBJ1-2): DSGVTQTPKHLITATGQRVTLRCSPRSGDLSVYWYQQSLDQGLQFLIQYYNGEERAKGNILERFSAQQFPDLHSELNLSSLELGDSALYFCASSAGQSNYGYTFGSGTRLTVV.